Below, 30 T cell receptor beta chains from the same sample are listed, as sequenced in a study of CD8+ T cells in alopecia areata. Sequencing templates came from extracted RNA that was reverse transcribed into cDNA. Assay: immunoSEQ multiplex PCR; the TCRdb copy retains only in-frame clones and omits some. Of about 82,000 clones listed, roughly 47% are singletons. The specimen sequenced was NKG2D-high CD8+ T cells sorted from blood. The receptors were gathered from a human donor with alopecia areata.

Worth noting for this clone: The sample has other DNA sequences that encode this CDR3 too. V gene TRBV9 combines with J gene TRBJ2-3; D gene uncertain. Deletions cut 0 bases from V and 4 bases from J, with 9 bases between. Germline loops: CDR1 SGDLS, CDR2 YYNGEE. The CDR3 spans 14 residues. CDR3 protein: CASSVGAGPDTQYF. The CDR3 nucleotides are TGTGCCAGCAGCGTAGGGGCCGGGCCAGATACGCAGTATTTT.

This clone has at least ten counts. This chain uses TRBV2 with TRBJ2-1; D call uncertain. The germline V and J ends were trimmed by 2 bases and 2 bases, with 1 base remaining between them. CDR1 and CDR2 (germline): SNHLY, FYNNEI. This CDR3 region has 12 residues. The CDR3: CASSETYNEQFF. The CDR3 DNA reads TGTGCCAGCAGTGAAACCTACAATGAGCAGTTCTTC.

The J gene is TRBJ2-1, the V gene TRBV27; 7 positions agree with TRBD2. The junction had 4 bases not matched to a gene; V was cut back by 2 bases and J by 6 bases. CDR3 length: 14 residues. Germline CDR1 is MNHEY and CDR2 is SMNVEV (reference sequence). CDR3 sequence (DNA): TGTGCCAGCAGTTTAAGGGGAGGGGCCAATGAGCAGTTCTTC. It translates to CASSLRGGANEQFF.

This rearrangement joins TRBV29-1 to TRBJ2-1, with 13 bases that match TRBD2. Germline CDR1 reads SQVTM; CDR2 reads ANQGSEA. V gave up 3 bases and J gave up 5 bases; unmatched junction bases: 1. The CDR3 consists of 14 residues. Written as DNA, the CDR3 is TGCAGCGTTGACGGACTAGCGGGGGACAATGAGCAGTTCTTC. Protein sequence: CSVDGLAGDNEQFF.

The rearrangement joins TRBV29-1 to TRBJ2-1; no clear D gene. V was shortened by 3 bases and J by 6 bases, with 9 bases between the two germline ends. This CDR3 has 12 amino acids. Germline V gene sequence: CDR1 SQVTM, CDR2 ANQGSEA. Here the CDR3 DNA reads TGCAGCGTTGACTTCAGTTTCAATGAGCAGTTCTTC. Its protein is CSVDFSFNEQFF.

This chain joins TRBV10-3 and TRBJ2-7; unclear D gene. Germline values: CDR1 ENHRY, CDR2 SYGVKD. Trimming removed 7 bases at V and 3 bases at J, with 13 bases between. This CDR3 comprises 13 residues. The CDR3, as DNA: TGTGCCATCAACCCCCAGCTCAACTACGAGCAGTACTTC. Translation gives CAINPQLNYEQYF.

The J gene is TRBJ1-1, the V gene TRBV5-1; D not resolved. Germline V gene lookup returns CDR1 SGHRS and CDR2 YFSETQ. The CDR3 length is 14 residues. Between the trimmed V and J ends, which lost 0 bases and 1 base, there was a span of 7 bases. CDR3 DNA sequence: TGCGCCAGCAGCTTGGCCGTGTGGAACACTGAAGCTTTCTTT. It specifies CASSLAVWNTEAFF.

The chain combines TRBV27 with TRBJ2-3, with D hard to call. Trimming removed 6 bases from V and 2 bases from J, with 9 bases in between. Germline CDR1 and CDR2: MNHEY and SMNVEV (reference sequence). The CDR3 is 13 amino acids. DNA for the CDR3: TGTGCCAGCAGGAAAATGACCACAGATACGCAGTATTTT. Amino acids: CASRKMTTDTQYF.

The chain joins TRBV7-9 to TRBJ2-5; no definite D call. CDR3 length equals 14 residues. V was cut by 5 bases and J by 5 bases, with 15 bases left in between. In germline, CDR1 is SEHNR, CDR2 FQNEAQ (reference sequence). The DNA of the CDR3 is TGTGCCAGCAGCCCCCGGTCTCCGGCGGAGACCCAGTACTTC. Protein sequence: CASSPRSPAETQYF.

This clone was seen only a few times. The chain uses TRBV29-1 and TRBJ2-7, with a possible D match to TRBD2 (5 bases). Trimming pared 2 bases from V and 4 bases from J, leaving 9 bases between. This CDR3 region has 12 residues. Germline CDR1 is SQVTM and CDR2 is ANQGSEA. DNA of the CDR3: TGCAGCGTTGAAACTAGACCATACGAGCAGTACTTC. Amino acids: CSVETRPYEQYF.

The rearrangement links TRBV11-2 to TRBJ2-7, with D uncertain. Germline V gene lookup returns CDR1 SGHAT and CDR2 FQNNGV. Trimming took 4 bases from V and 0 from J, leaving 4 bases between them. The CDR3 is 12 residues long. The CDR3: CASSSTSYEQYF. CDR3 sequence (DNA): TGTGCCAGCAGCTCCACCTCCTACGAGCAGTACTTC.

The V call is TRBV28, the J call TRBJ2-7, with D perhaps given as TRBD1 or TRBD2 (5 bases each). Trimming removed 5 bases at V and 3 bases at J, with 17 bases between. The CDR3 is 15 amino acids. Germline lookup yields CDR1 MDHEN and CDR2 SYDVKM. This CDR3 reads CASSPHRDGDYEQYF. CDR3 coding DNA: TGTGCCAGCAGTCCTCACCGGGACGGAGACTACGAGCAGTACTTC.

V and J are TRBV29-1 and TRBJ2-1; D gene ambiguous. V shed 0 bases and J shed 8 bases, with 23 bases lying between them. Germline V CDR1 and CDR2: SQVTM, ANQGSEA. This CDR3 region has 17 residues. The CDR3 DNA sequence: TGCAGCGTTGAAGATATTAAAAATTCAGAAGGTCGGGATGAGCAGTTCTTC. It codes for CSVEDIKNSEGRDEQFF.

The chain joins TRBV29-1 to TRBJ1-1; 7 nucleotides align to TRBD1. This CDR3 comprises 12 residues. Trimming cost V 7 bases and J 3 bases; bases outside gene matches: 5. Germline lookup yields CDR1 SQVTM and CDR2 ANQGSEA. Here the CDR3 DNA reads TGCAGCGCTGCCGGGACAGACACTGAAGCTTTCTTT. This encodes CSAAGTDTEAFF.

This chain joins TRBV30 and TRBJ2-1; TRBD1 aligns across 11 bases. Germline V lookup: CDR1 GTSNPN, CDR2 SVGIG (reference sequence). J lost 10 bases, V lost 2 bases, and 7 bases had no gene match. CDR3 size: 14 residues. The CDR3 DNA sequence: TGTGCCTGGAGTCGTGGGACAGGGGGTAAGGAGCAGTTCTTC. It specifies CAWSRGTGGKEQFF.

The CDR3 DNA is TGTGCCAGCAGTGGGACATCGAACACTGAAGCTTTCTTT. Translation: CASSGTSNTEAFF. The J gene is TRBJ1-1, the V gene TRBV9, with a possible D match to TRBD1 (6 bases). CDR3 length: 13 amino acids. The ends were cut back, 5 bases at V and 1 base at J, with 9 bases in the middle. Germline V lookup: CDR1 SGDLS, CDR2 YYNGEE.

V gene TRBV28 combines with J gene TRBJ2-7; D gene unclear. V dropped 6 bases and J dropped 2 bases, with 14 bases sitting between them. Germline V CDR1 and CDR2: MDHEN, SYDVKM. The CDR3 is 14 amino acids. The CDR3 protein is CASSPRAAAYEQYF. The CDR3 DNA reads as TGTGCCAGCAGCCCTAGGGCAGCTGCCTACGAGCAGTACTTC. Full variable domain (rest looked up from reference TRBV28 and TRBJ2-7): DVKVTQSSRYLVKRTGEKVFLECVQDMDHENMFWYRQDPGLGLRLIYFSYDVKMKEKGDIPEGYSVSREKKERFSLILESASTNQTSMYLCASSPRAAAYEQYFGPGTRLTVT.

The chain joins TRBV11-2 to TRBJ2-1; 10 bases are shared with TRBD2. The CDR3 runs 16 residues. Germline V gene data show CDR1 as SGHAT and CDR2 as FQNNGV. V was pared by 5 bases and J by 4 bases, with 8 bases of the junction left unmatched. In DNA form, the CDR3 reads TGTGCCAGCAGCCTCAGTACTAGCGGGGCATACAATGAGCAGTTCTTC. Its translation is CASSLSTSGAYNEQFF.

There are a few counts of this clone. The chain employs TRBV28 and TRBJ2-4, with TRBD2 matching over 8 bases. V gave up 6 bases and J gave up 3 bases; unmatched junction bases: 7. Germline assignment: CDR1 MDHEN and CDR2 SYDVKM. This CDR3 spans 15 amino acids. CDR3 residues: CASRAGDEDKNIQYF. In nucleotides, the CDR3 is TGTGCCAGCAGAGCGGGAGATGAGGACAAAAACATTCAGTACTTC.

The chain links TRBV27 to TRBJ2-1; D unclear. Germline CDR1 reads MNHEY; CDR2 reads SMNVEV (reference sequence). This CDR3 is built from 14 residues. Trimming took off 4 bases at V and 2 bases at J, with 9 bases between the two ends. The CDR3 reads CASSSTGPYNEQFF. The CDR3 coding sequence is TGTGCCAGCAGTTCCACCGGGCCCTACAATGAGCAGTTCTTC.

V and J are TRBV7-9 and TRBJ1-2; no clear D. The CDR3 contains 13 residues. Germline V lookup: CDR1 SEHNR, CDR2 FQNEAQ (reference sequence). Trimming took off 6 bases at V and 5 bases at J, with 13 bases between the two ends. The CDR3: CASRQEALYGYTF. The CDR3 DNA sequence: TGTGCCAGCAGGCAAGAGGCCCTTTATGGCTACACCTTC. The whole variable domain, remainder taken from reference TRBV7-9 and TRBJ1-2, is DTGVSQNPRHKITKRGQNVTFRCDPISEHNRLYWYRQTLGQGPEFLTYFQNEAQLEKSRLLSDRFSAERPKGSFSTLEIQRTEQGDSAMYLCASRQEALYGYTFGSGTRLTVV.

The rearrangement links TRBV27 to TRBJ1-1; 7 bases agree with TRBD1. The CDR3 is 13 residues long. The germline CDR1 and CDR2 sequences are MNHEY and SMNVEV (reference sequence). V lost 3 bases and J lost 4; bases outside the gene matches: 2. The CDR3 region is CASSFEGATEAFF. The CDR3 DNA sequence: TGTGCCAGCAGTTTTGAGGGGGCCACTGAAGCTTTCTTT.

This chain links TRBV27 with TRBJ1-1, with D possibly being TRBD1 (6 bases). Germline V gene data show CDR1 as MNHEY and CDR2 as SMNVEV (reference sequence). Trimming stripped 0 bases from V and 7 bases from J, with 6 bases between. This CDR3 is 12 amino acids long. The CDR3 DNA reads TGTGCCAGCAGTTTATCGGGACATGAAGCTTTCTTT. Protein: CASSLSGHEAFF.

This clone was recorded a few times. The chain combines TRBV7-9 with TRBJ2-2; D is unresolved. CDR3 length: 14 residues. CDR1 SEHNR and CDR2 FQNEAQ come from the germline V gene (reference sequence). Trimming took off 1 base at V and 6 bases at J, with 9 bases between the two ends. CDR3 bases: TGTGCCAGCAGCTTAGAGGTGCAGCCCGGGGAGCTGTTTTTT. As protein: CASSLEVQPGELFF.

The chain is built from TRBV7-9 and TRBJ2-1; D remains ambiguous. The CDR3 spans 11 residues. Germline loops: CDR1 SEHNR, CDR2 FQNEAQ (reference sequence). The V gene lost 3 bases and the J gene lost 5 bases, with 2 bases spanning the gap. CDR3 amino acids: CASSFNNEQFF. In DNA form, the CDR3 reads TGTGCCAGCAGCTTTAACAATGAGCAGTTCTTC.

V is TRBV7-9 and J is TRBJ2-3; 9 bases map to TRBD2. The CDR3 spans 18 residues. Germline V lookup: CDR1 SEHNR, CDR2 FQNEAQ (reference sequence). The V and J ends lost 5 bases and 1 base, in that order; junction bases with no gene match: 13. CDR3 loop: CASSPSPRLAVRTDTQYF. The CDR3 DNA follows: TGTGCCAGCAGCCCCTCTCCGAGACTAGCGGTCCGCACAGATACGCAGTATTTT.

This clone was observed a few times. V and J are TRBV9 and TRBJ1-4, with unresolved D. Germline values: CDR1 SGDLS, CDR2 YYNGEE. There are 13 residues in the CDR3. V was clipped by 0 bases and J by 8 bases, with 8 bases between them. CDR3 amino acids: CASSVVPGEKLFF. In DNA form, the CDR3 reads TGTGCCAGCAGCGTAGTCCCTGGAGAAAAACTGTTTTTT.

This chain uses TRBV30 with TRBJ2-1; D perhaps matches TRBD2 (6 bases). The V end was cut by 4 bases, the J end by 0 bases, with 16 bases between. Germline V gene data show CDR1 as GTSNPN and CDR2 as SVGIG (reference sequence). The CDR3 consists of 16 residues. The CDR3 here is CAWMWRRGPSYNEQFF. The CDR3 bases are TGTGCCTGGATGTGGAGGCGGGGACCCTCCTACAATGAGCAGTTCTTC.

This rearrangement joins TRBV28 to TRBJ2-3, with D maybe TRBD1 (6 bases). Germline assignment: CDR1 MDHEN and CDR2 SYDVKM. V was shortened by 5 bases and J by 0 bases, with 12 bases between the two germline ends. The length of the CDR3 is 15 residues. The CDR3 reads CASSRGQFSTDTQYF. Here the CDR3 DNA reads TGTGCCAGCAGTCGCGGACAGTTTAGCACAGATACGCAGTATTTT.

The chain employs TRBV15 and TRBJ2-5; tentative D call: TRBD1 (5 bases). V was clipped by 5 bases and J by 4 bases, with 11 bases between them. CDR1 is LNHNV, CDR2 YYDKDF, per germline (reference sequence). The CDR3 is made up of 13 amino acids. In DNA, the CDR3 is TGTGCCACCAGCGTAGCAGGGTCAGAGACCCAGTACTTC. It translates to CATSVAGSETQYF.